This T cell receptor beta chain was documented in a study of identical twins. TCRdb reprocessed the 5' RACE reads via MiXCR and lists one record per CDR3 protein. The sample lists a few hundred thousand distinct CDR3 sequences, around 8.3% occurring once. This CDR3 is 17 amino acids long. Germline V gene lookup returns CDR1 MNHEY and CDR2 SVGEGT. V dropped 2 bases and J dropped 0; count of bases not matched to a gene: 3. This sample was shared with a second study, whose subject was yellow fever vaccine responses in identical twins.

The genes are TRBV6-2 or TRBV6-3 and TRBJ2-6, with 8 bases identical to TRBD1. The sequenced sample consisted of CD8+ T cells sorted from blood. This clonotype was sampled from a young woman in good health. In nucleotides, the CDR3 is TGTGCCAGCAGTTACGCCGGGACAGGCTCTGGGGCCAACGTCCTGACTTTC. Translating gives CASSYAGTGSGANVLTF.